This entry lists 8 T cell receptor beta chains sequenced from one sample in a study of glioma-infiltrating T cells. Using RNA template, CDR3s of TCR alpha and beta were amplified with iRepertoire arm-PCR. One entry per CDR3 protein results from TCRdb running MiXCR on the multiplex PCR reads. The sample holds around 100,000 distinct CDR3 sequences, 25% to 30% seen once. Source material: glioma tissue, nonneoplastic brain tissue, or PBMCs (not recorded which). The receptors here all came from a human donor with low-grade glioma or glioblastoma, undergoing nonglioma brain surgery, or in good health (not recorded which).

This clonotype was observed many times. The chain combines TRBV6-1 with TRBJ2-5, with D unresolved. Trimming removed 7 bases at V and 0 bases at J, with 12 bases between. Germline lookup yields CDR1 MNHNS and CDR2 SASEGT. The CDR3 loop spans 14 amino acids. The CDR3 bases are TGTGCCAGCATGAACAGCCAGTACCAAGAGACCCAGTACTTC. Protein sequence: CASMNSQYQETQYF.

This clonotype was counted ten times or more. The chain employs TRBV7-2 and TRBJ2-3; D could derive from TRBD1 or TRBD2 (6 bases each). V lost 5 bases to trimming and J lost 7 bases, with 13 bases between them. From germline, CDR1 is SGHTA and CDR2 FQGNSA. The CDR3 length is 13 residues. The CDR3 sequence is CASSGGGGYTQYF. CDR3 coding DNA: TGTGCCAGCAGCGGAGGGGGAGGCTATACGCAGTATTTT.

There are many counts of this clonotype. This sequence joins TRBV7-2 and TRBJ2-5; D gene unclear. CDR3 length: 14 amino acids. V lost 5 bases, J lost 2 bases, and 12 bases lay in between. The germline V gene has CDR1 SGHTA and CDR2 FQGNSA. Here the CDR3 reads CASSRGVQQETQYF. The CDR3 bases are TGTGCCAGCAGCCGTGGCGTTCAACAAGAGACCCAGTACTTC. The full variable domain, with the rest looked up from reference TRBV7-2 and TRBJ2-5, is GAGVSQSPSNKVTEKGKDVELRCDPISGHTALYWYRQSLGQGLEFLIYFQGNSAPDKSGLPSDRFSAERTGGSVSTLTIQRTQQEDSAVYLCASSRGVQQETQYFGPGTRLLVL.

The chain employs TRBV12-3 or TRBV12-4 and TRBJ1-2; D may be TRBD1 (5 bases). This CDR3 spans 13 amino acids. V dropped 8 bases and J dropped 3 bases, with 13 bases sitting between them. This chain's CDR3 is CASHKQGYYGYTF. In nucleotides, the CDR3 is TGTGCCAGCCACAAGCAGGGCTACTATGGCTACACCTTC.

This clonotype has only a few counts. The gene calls are TRBV5-1 and TRBJ2-3; D assignment may be TRBD1 or TRBD2 (5 bases each). This CDR3 has 15 amino acids. CDR1 SGHRS and CDR2 YFSETQ come from the germline V gene. V lost 1 base and J 1 base, leaving 10 bases between the germline ends. The CDR3 coding sequence is TGCGCCAGCAGCTTGTGGGACGGGGGCACAGATACGCAGTATTTT. Translated: CASSLWDGGTDTQYF.

To note about this clonotype: Since a much larger clone is just one base distant, this may be a read error. The chain uses TRBV7-3 and TRBJ1-1; D is undetermined. Germline CDR1 SGHTA, CDR2 FQGTGA. CDR3 length: 15 amino acids. DNA for the CDR3: TGTGCCAGCAGCTTAACAGGGTTCGGGAGCACTAAAGCTTTCTTT. Translating it yields CASSLTGFGSTKAFF. Based on the CDR3 plus reference TRBV7-3 and TRBJ1-1, the full variable domain is GAGVSQTPSNKVTEKGKYVELRCDPISGHTALYWYRQSLGQGPEFLIYFQGTGAADDSGLPNDRFFAVRPEGSVSTLKIQRTERGDSAVYLCASSLTGFGSTKAFFGQGTRLTVV.

In regard to this clonotype: Compared with germline, one end of the junction differs, possibly owing to a read error. The chain joins TRBV15 to TRBJ2-1, with 9 positions matching TRBD1. Germline loops: CDR1 LNHNV, CDR2 YYDKDF (reference sequence). The CDR3 length is 16 residues. The CDR3 protein is CATRRGDRGSYNEPFF. CDR3 coding DNA: TGTGCCACCCGCCGAGGAGACAGGGGGTCCTACAATGAGCCGTTCTTC. Combining the CDR3 with reference TRBV15 and TRBJ2-1 gives the whole variable domain DAMVIQNPRYQVTQFGKPVTLSCSQTLNHNVMYWYQQKSSQAPKLLFHYYDKDFNNEADTPDNFQSRRPNTSFCFLDIRSPGLGDTAMYLCATRRGDRGSYNEPFFGPGTRLTVL.

This clonotype was found many times. The chain carries TRBV6-1 and TRBJ2-7; D is ambiguous. Germline CDR1 reads MNHNS; CDR2 reads SASEGT. The ends were cut back, 2 bases at V and 2 bases at J, with 10 bases in the middle. The CDR3 is made up of 14 amino acids. This CDR3 reads CASSEMSQAYEQYF. CDR3 coding DNA: TGTGCCAGCAGTGAAATGAGCCAGGCCTACGAGCAGTACTTC.